This record concerns one T cell receptor (beta chain) sequence. Antigen unknown. These data belong to a study of cytomegalovirus exposure and HLA in healthy donors. Sequencing was performed with immunoSEQ multiplex PCR; in TCRdb, only in-frame clones are kept and a portion is missing. The sample shows roughly 80,000 clones, approximately 91% of them seen only once. General study results and limits: Overall, roughly 150 TCR beta chains were annotated as cytomegalovirus-associated. Through in vitro validation, three CMV-associated chains were shown to be specific for CMV antigens. The tendency of first-cohort TCR clusters to co-occur in the approximately 110 validation repertoires was the finding of a later analysis.

This sequence was found in a man aged 25-45 years in good health and CMV-seronegative. Sequenced: PBMCs.

The CDR3 protein is CASSTGRVNRKGYGYTF. Here the CDR3 DNA reads TGCGCCAGCAGCACAGGCCGGGTTAACCGAAAGGGCTATGGCTACACCTTC. The rearrangement joins TRBV5-1 to TRBJ1-2; D perhaps matches TRBD1 (5 bases). The CDR3 consists of 17 residues. Trimming removed 4 bases from V and 4 bases from J, with 23 bases in between. Germline V CDR1 and CDR2: SGHRS, YFSETQ.